This T cell receptor beta chain is drawn from a study of blood T cell repertoires in COVID-19. Per the authors' pipeline: Amplified reference gene primers provided the basis for estimating nucleated cell counts. Profiled with immunoSEQ multiplex PCR; TCRdb holds only in-frame clones, not every one. V and J calls and clone size are copied from that table; D and trimming were computed from the DNA. The sample holds around 360,000 clones, 70% to 90% seen once. The ends were cut back, 1 base at V and 4 bases at J, with 15 bases in the middle. CDR3 size: 16 residues. In germline, CDR1 is SEHNR, CDR2 FQNEAQ (reference sequence).

The sample taken for sequencing was peripheral blood. The receptor's source is a woman in her twenties or thirties with COVID-19, enrolled during active disease. V and J are TRBV7-9 and TRBJ2-3; the D is unclear. The CDR3 region has the DNA TGTGCCAGCAGCTTAGGGGCAGGCCCCCCCCCAGATACGCAGTATTTT. It codes for CASSLGAGPPPDTQYF.